This record covers a single T cell receptor beta chain. Its matching antigen is unknown. A J-beta primer mix and a sample-barcoded 5' primer were used in a second PCR of roughly 6 to 12 cycles. Each cDNA molecule, via a template-switch adaptor with 12 random nucleotides, was tagged. TCRdb reprocessed the 5' RACE reads with MiXCR, giving one entry per CDR3 protein. The sample has about 1 million distinct CDR3 sequences, 35% to 50% seen once. This record belongs to a study of blood T cells in healthy people across ages. The study's findings and limits: No one knew whether donors had CMV, which possibly confounded expanded clonotype changes.

Germline V gene sequence: CDR1 SGDLS, CDR2 YYNGEE. The trim removed 3 bases at V and 5 bases at J, leaving 12 bases unmatched. CDR3 size: 16 residues. The J gene is TRBJ2-3, the V gene TRBV9; 7 nucleotides align to TRBD1. Material: blood. This TCR was sampled from a woman in her sixties or seventies in good health. CDR3 bases: TGTGCCAGCAGCGACAGACAGGGTAGGGCGGGAGATACGCAGTATTTT. Amino acids: CASSDRQGRAGDTQYF.